A selection of T cell receptor beta chains follows, all from one sample in a study of cytomegalovirus exposure and HLA in healthy donors. Libraries were prepared by immunoSEQ multiplex PCR; TCRdb keeps only in-frame clonotypes and omits some of them. Among more than 150,000 clones listed, about 80% were seen once. Input material: PBMCs. The receptors stem from a boy younger than 18 in good health and CMV-seronegative. The CDR3 runs from the conserved cysteine through the conserved F or W. Each record gives: J gene, clone size, D gene, V gene, CDR3 DNA, CDR3 protein. D genes are given only for firm matches. Clone size, where shown, is once, few, many, or a class for clones that have expanded.

TRBJ1-5 | - | - | TRBV10-3 | TGTGCCATCAGTGTCGGGGGGCTAAATCAGCCCCAGCATTTT | CAISVGGLNQPQHF
TRBJ1-5 | few | TRBD1 | TRBV30 | TGTGCCTGGAGACAGGGGGCTGGTCAGCCCCAGCATTTT | CAWRQGAGQPQHF
TRBJ2-7 | - | TRBD2 | TRBV7-2 | TGTGCCAGCAGCCCCTGGACTAGAAACTACGAGCAGTACTTC | CASSPWTRNYEQYF
TRBJ2-2 | - | - | TRBV2 | TGTGCCAGCAGTGAATTTAGATACACCGGGGAGCTGTTTTTT | CASSEFRYTGELFF
TRBJ2-5 | once | TRBD1 | TRBV7-6 | TGTGCCAGCAGCCCGACAGGGATAGAGACCCAGTACTTC | CASSPTGIETQYF
TRBJ1-6 | - | - | TRBV6-5 | TGTGCCAGCAGTTACTCTCGCGAGAATTCACCCCTCCACTTT | CASSYSRENSPLHF
TRBJ2-7 | - | - | TRBV29-1 | TGCAGCGTAGGGGCGCTGGGGCACTCCTACGAGCAGTACTTC | CSVGALGHSYEQYF
TRBJ2-5 | few | TRBD1 | TRBV30 | TGTGCCTCTCTAAACAGGGGTCAAGAGACCCAGTACTTC | CASLNRGQETQYF
TRBJ1-1 | few | - | TRBV18 | TGTGCCAGCTCGCGGACAGTGAACACTGAAGCTTTCTTT | CASSRTVNTEAFF
TRBJ2-7 | - | - | TRBV4-2 | TGTGCCAGCAGCCTTAGCGAGGGAGCCCCAGACGAGCAGTACTTC | CASSLSEGAPDEQYF
TRBJ1-1 | once | - | TRBV10-3 | TGTGCCACCAGGCGGGGTCAGCGGAACACTGAAGCTTTCTTT | CATRRGQRNTEAFF
TRBJ1-5 | - | - | TRBV5-6 | TGTGCCAGCAGCTTGAAAGCCACTCGGAGCAATCAGCCCCAGCATTTT | CASSLKATRSNQPQHF
TRBJ2-3 | - | TRBD2 | TRBV9 | TGTGCCAGCAGCGATGGAGCGGGGGGCACAGATACGCAGTATTTT | CASSDGAGGTDTQYF
TRBJ2-6 | once | TRBD1 | TRBV9 | TGTGCCAGCAGCGTAGGTGCCGGGACAGGCGAAGGATACTCTGGGGCCAACGTCCTGACTTTC | CASSVGAGTGEGYSGANVLTF
TRBJ1-2 | few | - | TRBV18 | TGTGCCAGCTCACCCGTAGTGGGGCAGGGGACCAATGGCTACACCTTC | CASSPVVGQGTNGYTF
TRBJ2-7 | - | TRBD2 | TRBV27 | TGTGCCAGCAGTTTCCGGGAGGTCGGCTACGAGCAGTACTTC | CASSFREVGYEQYF
TRBJ1-3 | - | - | TRBV6-5 | TGTGCCAGCATAACTAGCTCTGGAAACACCATATATTTT | CASITSSGNTIYF
TRBJ2-3 | - | TRBD1 | TRBV11-3 | TGTGCCAGCAGCTTAGCGACAGGGCCCAGCACAGATACGCAGTATTTT | CASSLATGPSTDTQYF
TRBJ2-7 | - | TRBD2 | TRBV11-3 | TGTGCCAGCAGCTTAGGGGGACTAGCGGGCTACGAGCAGTACTTC | CASSLGGLAGYEQYF
TRBJ2-3 | few | - | TRBV2 | TGTGCCAGCAGTGACGTGAGAAGAGATACGCAGTATTTT | CASSDVRRDTQYF
TRBJ1-5 | - | - | TRBV6-6 | TGTGCCAGCAGTTACGGCGGAAATCAGCCCCAGCATTTT | CASSYGGNQPQHF
TRBJ1-3 | - | TRBD1 | TRBV19 | TGTGCCAGTAGTATACAGGGGGCAACTGGAAACACCATATATTTT | CASSIQGATGNTIYF
TRBJ1-1 | - | - | TRBV11-3 | TGTGCCAGCAGTACCCGGGGAGACTGCGAAGCTTTCTTT | CASSTRGDCEAFF
TRBJ1-2 | - | - | TRBV29-1 | TGCAGCGTTGACAGGGGCTATGGCTACACCTTC | CSVDRGYGYTF
TRBJ2-7 | - | TRBD2 | TRBV27 | TGTGCCAGCAGTTTAAAGCCTGCGGGGGGACATAGCGAGCAGTACTTC | CASSLKPAGGHSEQYF
TRBJ2-2 | - | TRBD2 | TRBV13 | TGTGCCAGCAGCGCCCCCCGGGGCTCAAGCGGGAGGGGCCCCGGGGAGCTGTTTTTT | CASSAPRGSSGRGPGELFF
TRBJ2-7 | - | - | TRBV29-1 | TGCAGCGTTGAAGCGAACGAGCAGTACTTC | CSVEANEQYF
TRBJ1-4 | - | - | TRBV29-1 | TGCAGCGGGACGACAGGTTTCACTAATGAAAAACTGTTTTTT | CSGTTGFTNEKLFF
TRBJ1-1 | - | TRBD1 | TRBV5-1 | TGCGCCAGCAGCTTGGTGGGACAGGGGACTGAAGCTTTCTTT | CASSLVGQGTEAFF
TRBJ2-6 | - | - | TRBV2 | TGTGCCAGCAGTGAACCTAAATTTTTCTCTGGGGCCAACGTCCTGACTTTC | CASSEPKFFSGANVLTF
TRBJ2-7 | few | - | TRBV10-1 | TGCGCCAGCAGTGAACGGGGGAGGTCCTACGAGCAGTACTTC | CASSERGRSYEQYF
TRBJ1-2 | - | - | TRBV11-2 | TGTGCCAGCAGCTTAGAGGCAGGAGGCGTCTATGGCTACACCTTC | CASSLEAGGVYGYTF
TRBJ2-7 | - | - | TRBV27 | TGTGCCAGCAGTTTGCGTTCTACAGGGCCCGAGCAGTACTTC | CASSLRSTGPEQYF
TRBJ1-1 | - | - | TRBV21-1 | TGTGCCAGCAGCAAGTTTAGGGGGCAGGTTGGAGCTTTCTTT | CASSKFRGQVGAFF
TRBJ1-2 | - | - | TRBV7-2 | TGTGCCAGCAGCTCTAACGCCGGCTATGGCTACACCTTC | CASSSNAGYGYTF
TRBJ1-1 | - | - | TRBV6-5 | TGTGCCAGCGGGAGGGCGAACACTGAAGCTTTCTTT | CASGRANTEAFF
TRBJ2-7 | - | - | TRBV29-1 | TGCAGCGTTGATTCAGGGTTACCCTACGAGCAGTACTTC | CSVDSGLPYEQYF
TRBJ2-2 | - | - | TRBV2 | TGTGCCAGCAGTGAGTGGGCTGTTGCCACCGGGGAGCTGTTTTTT | CASSEWAVATGELFF
TRBJ2-5 | - | TRBD2 | TRBV9 | TGTGCCAGCAGCGCCCCCCTAGCGGGGGCGCCCCAAGAGACCCAGTACTTC | CASSAPLAGAPQETQYF
TRBJ1-1 | - | TRBD1 | TRBV19 | TGTGCCAGTAAAACGACAGGGAAGAACACTGAAGCTTTCTTT | CASKTTGKNTEAFF
TRBJ1-1 | - | - | TRBV7-9 | TGTGCCAGCCGCCCTCAGGGGCACCTGAACACTGAAGCTTTCTTT | CASRPQGHLNTEAFF
TRBJ1-2 | - | TRBD1 | TRBV2 | TGTGCCAGCAGTGATTCGGACAGGGTGAATGGCTACACCTTC | CASSDSDRVNGYTF
TRBJ1-1 | - | - | TRBV5-8 | TGTGCCAGCAGCTTGGGAGTTAACACTGAAGCTTTCTTT | CASSLGVNTEAFF
TRBJ1-4 | once | - | TRBV10-3 | TGTGCCATCAGTGAGTCGAGGGGGTCTAATGAAAAACTGTTTTTT | CAISESRGSNEKLFF
TRBJ1-4 | - | TRBD1 | TRBV11-3 | TGTGCCAGCACAGGACAGGGGAGTAAACTGTTTTTT | CASTGQGSKLFF
TRBJ2-7 | - | - | TRBV30 | TGTGCCTGGAGTTTCGGACAGTACGAGCAGTACTTC | CAWSFGQYEQYF
TRBJ1-4 | few | TRBD1 | TRBV4-2 | TGTGCCAGCAGCCAAGGTCAGGGGGCGGGTAATGAAAAACTGTTTTTT | CASSQGQGAGNEKLFF
TRBJ1-4 | - | - | TRBV19 | TGTGCCAGTAGTATTTCCCGGGAACAGGGTGAAAAACTGTTTTTT | CASSISREQGEKLFF
TRBJ2-7 | - | TRBD1 | TRBV29-1 | TGCAGCGTTGAAAGATCGGACAGGGGGATCCACGAGCAGTACTTC | CSVERSDRGIHEQYF
TRBJ1-2 | - | - | TRBV5-8 | TGTGCCAGCAGCTTGGACGGGTTGGATGGCTACACCTTC | CASSLDGLDGYTF